This TCR beta chain appears in the sequencing data of a study of a mutant IDH1 vaccine in newly diagnosed glioma. Study information: Following radiotherapy alone, or alongside temozolomide cycles, vaccination was started after an interval of 4-6 weeks. Prior therapy was radiotherapy, temozolomide, or both; most received both.

Comments on this clone: Its antigen remains unknown.

The assay was immunoSEQ multiplex PCR, and TCRdb's table has in-frame clones only and misses some. The sample holds 25,000 to 30,000 clones, around 90% seen once. Time point described: week 5, during vaccination. Each vaccine dose was 300 ug of mutant IDH1 20-mer peptide, with topical imiquimod. The germline V and J ends were trimmed by 3 bases and 4 bases, with 6 bases remaining between them. CDR3 length: 12 amino acids. CDR1 and CDR2 from the germline V gene are MNHNS and SASEGT. Sequencing was performed on PBMCs, taken from a glioma patient whose treatment included an IDH1 peptide vaccine. The rearrangement links TRBV6-1 to TRBJ2-5; either TRBD1 or TRBD2 may supply D (5 bases each). The TCR was taken from a man younger than 35 with glioma. CDR3 sequence reads: CASSERGETQYF. The DNA of the CDR3 is TGTGCCAGCAGTGAGAGGGGAGAGACCCAGTACTTC.